A single sample gave rise to the 21 T cell receptor beta chains below, sequenced in a study of blood T cells in healthy people across ages. A second about 6 to 12 cycle PCR used barcoded and J-beta primers. TCRdb independently ran MiXCR on the 5' RACE reads; one entry per CDR3 protein. This table has more than 700,000 distinct CDR3 sequences, 35% to 60% appearing once. The sequenced sample consisted of blood. The source is an older man in good health.

This sequence joins TRBV20-1 and TRBJ2-5; a possible D gene is TRBD1 (5 bases). The better agreement between TRBJ2-7 and the DNA end casts doubt on the J call. The germline V gene encodes CDR1 DFQATT and CDR2 SNEGSKA (reference sequence). CDR3 length: 11 amino acids. The CDR3 bases are TGCAGTGCTGGAAGGGGTTACGAGCAGTACTTC. It translates to CSAGRGYEQYF.

The chain links TRBV3-1 to TRBJ2-7, with D tentatively TRBD1 (7 bases). Trimming left V 3 bases short and J 9 bases short, with 12 bases between. The V gene's germline CDR1 is LGHDT and CDR2 YNNKEL (reference sequence). The CDR3 runs to 12 residues. DNA for the CDR3: TGTGCCAGCAGCCATGGAGGGGGCGTGCAGTACTTC. This translates into CASSHGGGVQYF.

V gene TRBV28 combines with J gene TRBJ2-7; no reliable D call. Per the germline V gene, CDR1 is MDHEN and CDR2 is SYDVKM. Trimming left V 3 bases short and J 7 bases short, with 22 bases between. This CDR3 contains 16 residues. This CDR3 is CASSFLGSRYLREQYF. For the CDR3, the DNA is TGTGCCAGCAGTTTTTTAGGGTCACGCTACCTACGGGAGCAGTACTTC.

The genes are TRBV12-3 or TRBV12-4 and TRBJ1-5; D perhaps matches TRBD1 (6 bases). The length of the CDR3 is 16 residues. The germline V and J ends were trimmed by 3 bases and 0 bases, with 12 bases remaining between them. CDR3: CASSFGGKYSNQPQHF. DNA for the CDR3: TGTGCCAGCAGTTTCGGGGGCAAGTATAGCAATCAGCCCCAGCATTTT.

This clonotype was seen ten or more times. The chain carries TRBV29-1 and TRBJ2-1; TRBD2 aligns across 11 bases. The junction had 10 bases not matched to a gene; V was cut back by 4 bases and J by 8 bases. This CDR3 comprises 15 residues. Looked up from germline, CDR1 is SQVTM and CDR2 is ANQGSEA. In DNA, the CDR3 is TGCAGCGTTGGATTAGCGGGAGGGCCTGGGGATGAGCAGTTCTTC. Translation: CSVGLAGGPGDEQFF.

CDR3 residues: CSASSYGKGDTQYF. The CDR3 coding sequence is TGCAGTGCTAGTTCGTACGGGAAGGGGGATACGCAGTATTTT. V is TRBV20-1 and J is TRBJ2-3; D may match TRBD1 or TRBD2 (5 bases each). CDR1 and CDR2 from the germline V gene are DFQATT and SNEGSKA (reference sequence). Trimming removed 3 bases from V and 6 bases from J, with 16 bases in between. The CDR3 is 14 amino acids.

This clonotype was recorded many times. V gene TRBV7-8 combines with J gene TRBJ2-7; maybe TRBD1 (5 bases). The CDR3 extends over 15 amino acids. V was clipped by 5 bases and J by 2 bases, with 16 bases between them. CDR1 SGHVS and CDR2 FQNEAQ come from the germline V gene. Here the CDR3 reads CASSPHETATYEQYF. DNA for the CDR3: TGTGCCAGCAGCCCACATGAGACAGCCACCTACGAGCAGTACTTC.

This clonotype showed up just a few times. The genes are TRBV12-3 or TRBV12-4 and TRBJ2-5; D gene unclear. Trimming cost V 7 bases and J 1 base, with 7 bases left between them. This CDR3 is built from 12 residues. CDR3 DNA sequence: TGTGCCAGCAAGGGCCTCCAAGAGACCCAGTACTTC. Translating it yields CASKGLQETQYF.

The rearrangement joins TRBV7-2 to TRBJ2-3, with D perhaps matching TRBD2 (5 bases). Germline lookup yields CDR1 SGHTA and CDR2 FQGNSA. CDR3 size: 15 residues. V lost 6 bases to trimming and J lost 4 bases, with 17 bases between them. The CDR3 here is CASSLKRIVSDTQYF. In DNA, the CDR3 is TGTGCCAGCAGTTTAAAGCGGATAGTCTCAGATACGCAGTATTTT.

This clonotype came up many times. CDR3 region: CASSPNPGFSGANVLTF. The CDR3 nucleotides are TGTGCCAGCAGCCCGAACCCAGGGTTCTCTGGGGCCAACGTCCTGACTTTC. V is TRBV9 and J is TRBJ2-6; weak D call: TRBD1 (5 bases). The CDR3 is 17 residues long. V was cut by 4 bases and J by 0 bases, with 14 bases left in between. CDR1 and CDR2 (germline): SGDLS, YYNGEE.

The V and J genes are TRBV6-2 or TRBV6-3 and TRBJ1-6; no reliable D call. CDR3 length: 16 amino acids. Germline loops: CDR1 MNHEY, CDR2 SVGEGT. Trimming left V 6 bases short and J 0 bases short, with 12 bases between. The CDR3 loop reads CASSRVGSSYNSPLHF. DNA for the CDR3: TGTGCCAGCAGCCGGGTCGGGAGCTCCTATAATTCACCCCTCCACTTT.

This chain joins TRBV10-3 and TRBJ2-1; 9 nucleotides match TRBD1. This CDR3 spans 15 amino acids. J was trimmed by 6 bases and V by 6 bases; bases with no gene match: 9. Germline assignment: CDR1 ENHRY and CDR2 SYGVKD. The CDR3 DNA is TGTGCCATCAGCCTCCGTGACAGGGGGTCCAATGAGCAGTTCTTC. As protein: CAISLRDRGSNEQFF.

This rearrangement joins TRBV20-1 to TRBJ2-4; 10 nucleotides agree with TRBD2. The better agreement between TRBJ2-5 and the DNA end casts doubt on the J call. Germline V lookup: CDR1 DFQATT, CDR2 SNEGSKA (reference sequence). This CDR3 is built from 16 residues. The CDR3 reads CSAKGASGGHEETQYF. CDR3 sequence (DNA): TGCAGTGCCAAAGGGGCTAGCGGGGGCCACGAAGAGACCCAGTACTTC.

In its sample, this clonotype was seen a few times. The J gene is TRBJ2-7, the V gene TRBV27; tentative D call: TRBD1 (5 bases). V was cut by 6 bases and J by 1 base, with 16 bases left in between. The V gene's germline CDR1 is MNHEY and CDR2 SMNVEV (reference sequence). The CDR3 spans 15 residues. This CDR3 is CASSPYPDKSYEQYF. The CDR3 DNA reads TGTGCCAGCAGCCCTTATCCGGACAAATCCTACGAGCAGTACTTC.

This clonotype occurred many times. The V call is TRBV3-1, the J call TRBJ1-5, with D perhaps TRBD1 (5 bases). Trimming left V 4 bases short and J 5 bases short, with 9 bases between. CDR1 is LGHDT, CDR2 YNNKEL, per germline (reference sequence). The CDR3 spans 13 residues. The CDR3 DNA reads TGTGCCAGCAGCCCACGGGGCGATCAGCCCCAGCATTTT. Translating it yields CASSPRGDQPQHF. Variable domain in full (rest from reference TRBV3-1 and TRBJ1-5): DTAVSQTPKYLVTQMGNDKSIKCEQNLGHDTMYWYKQDSKKFLKIMFSYNNKELIINETVPNRFSPKSPDKAHLNLHINSLELGDSAVYFCASSPRGDQPQHFGDGTRLSIL.

This sequence joins TRBV6-2 or TRBV6-3 and TRBJ1-5; D unresolved. V was clipped by 0 bases and J by 2 bases, with 11 bases between them. In germline, CDR1 is MNHEY, CDR2 SVGEGT. This CDR3 region has 16 residues. This chain's CDR3 is CASSYSGRMGNQPQHF. CDR3 nucleotides: TGTGCCAGCAGTTACTCGGGGAGGATGGGCAATCAGCCCCAGCATTTT.

This clonotype occurred a few times. V gene TRBV12-3 or TRBV12-4 combines with J gene TRBJ2-7; D ambiguous. V shed 3 bases and J shed 5 bases, with 8 bases lying between them. The CDR3 is 12 residues long. The CDR3 nucleotides read TGTGCCAGCAGTTTGGTTTGGGACGAGCAGTACTTC. Residues: CASSLVWDEQYF.

The J gene is TRBJ2-1, the V gene TRBV7-2; D gene unclear. The germline V gene encodes CDR1 SGHTA and CDR2 FQGNSA. V lost 6 bases and J 9 bases, leaving 21 bases between the germline ends. CDR3 length equals 15 residues. The CDR3 DNA reads as TGTGCCAGCAGTTTCCCCGGCGTATGGTATATTGAGCAGTTCTTC. Amino acids: CASSFPGVWYIEQFF.

The DNA of the CDR3 is TGTGCCACCAGCAGATGGACTAGCGGGCAGGGAAACATTCAGTACTTC. It specifies CATSRWTSGQGNIQYF. The chain uses TRBV15 and TRBJ2-4, with 11 bases that match TRBD2. Germline CDR1 and CDR2: LNHNV and YYDKDF (reference sequence). V lost 2 bases and J lost 6; bases outside the gene matches: 6. The CDR3 is 16 amino acids.

This clonotype was observed many times. The V and J genes are TRBV20-1 and TRBJ2-1; D is unclear. This CDR3 is 13 amino acids long. Trimming removed 3 bases at V and 0 bases at J, with 6 bases between. Germline-derived CDR1 and CDR2 are DFQATT and SNEGSKA (reference sequence). CDR3 nucleotides: TGCAGTGCTAGCAGCGTCTCCTACAATGAGCAGTTCTTC. Amino acid sequence: CSASSVSYNEQFF.

The chain recombines TRBV18 with TRBJ2-7, with D uncertain. Near its end, the DNA agrees better with TRBJ2-5, so the J call may be wrong. The CDR3 is 15 amino acids. From germline, CDR1 is KGHSH and CDR2 LQKENI. In DNA form, the CDR3 reads TGTGCCAGCTCACCGATCCTCTCAGTAGGGGAGACCCAGTACTTC. Translation gives CASSPILSVGETQYF.